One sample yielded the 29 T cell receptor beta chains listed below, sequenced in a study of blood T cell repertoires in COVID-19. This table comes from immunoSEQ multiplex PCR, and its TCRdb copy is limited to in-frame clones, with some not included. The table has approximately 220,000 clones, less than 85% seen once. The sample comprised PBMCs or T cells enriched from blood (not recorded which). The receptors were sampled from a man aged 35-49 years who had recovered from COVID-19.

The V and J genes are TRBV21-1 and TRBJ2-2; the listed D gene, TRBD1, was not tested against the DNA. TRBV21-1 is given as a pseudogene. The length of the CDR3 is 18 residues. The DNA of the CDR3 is TGTGCCAGCAGCAATCGAGAGACCCCAGGGGGAAGTCCCGGGGAGCTGTTTTTT. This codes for CASSNRETPGGSPGELFF.

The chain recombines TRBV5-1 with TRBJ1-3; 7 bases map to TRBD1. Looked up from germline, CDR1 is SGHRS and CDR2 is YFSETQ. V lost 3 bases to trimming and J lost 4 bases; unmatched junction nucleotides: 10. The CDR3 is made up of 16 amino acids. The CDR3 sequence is CASSSNTGATGNTIYF. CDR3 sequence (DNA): TGCGCCAGCAGCTCCAATACAGGGGCAACAGGAAACACCATATATTTT.

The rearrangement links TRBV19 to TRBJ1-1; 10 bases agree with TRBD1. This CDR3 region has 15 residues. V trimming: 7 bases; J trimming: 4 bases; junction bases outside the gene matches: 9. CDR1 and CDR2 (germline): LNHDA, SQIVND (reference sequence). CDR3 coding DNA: TGTGCCAGTACTCCGGGACAGGGGTCTTTCACTGAAGCTTTCTTT. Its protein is CASTPGQGSFTEAFF.

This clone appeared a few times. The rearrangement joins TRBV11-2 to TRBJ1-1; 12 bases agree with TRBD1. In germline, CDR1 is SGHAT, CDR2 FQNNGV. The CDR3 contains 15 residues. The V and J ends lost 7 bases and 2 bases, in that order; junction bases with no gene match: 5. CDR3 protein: CASMWDRGLNTEAFF. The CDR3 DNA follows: TGTGCCAGCATGTGGGACAGGGGGCTCAACACTGAAGCTTTCTTT.

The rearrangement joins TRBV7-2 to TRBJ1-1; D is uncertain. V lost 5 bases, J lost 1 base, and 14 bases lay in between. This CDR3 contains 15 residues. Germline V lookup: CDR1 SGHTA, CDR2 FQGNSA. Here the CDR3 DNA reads TGTGCCAGCAGCCTCGCTTCGGGGAGGAACACTGAAGCTTTCTTT. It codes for CASSLASGRNTEAFF. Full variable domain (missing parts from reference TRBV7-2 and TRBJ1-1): GAGVSQSPSNKVTEKGKDVELRCDPISGHTALYWYRQSLGQGLEFLIYFQGNSAPDKSGLPSDRFSAERTGGSVSTLTIQRTQQEDSAVYLCASSLASGRNTEAFFGQGTRLTVV.

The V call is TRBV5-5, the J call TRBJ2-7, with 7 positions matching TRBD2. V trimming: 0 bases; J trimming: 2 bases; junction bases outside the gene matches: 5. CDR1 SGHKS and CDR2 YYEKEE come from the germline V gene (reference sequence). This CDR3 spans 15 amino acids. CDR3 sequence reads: CASSLGSGGAYEQYF. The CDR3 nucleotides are TGTGCCAGCAGCTTGGGGTCGGGAGGTGCCTACGAGCAGTACTTC. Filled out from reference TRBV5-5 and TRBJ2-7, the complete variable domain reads DAGVTQSPTHLIKTRGQQVTLRCSPISGHKSVSWYQQVLGQGPQFIFQYYEKEERGRGNFPDRFSARQFPNYSSELNVNALLLGDSALYLCASSLGSGGAYEQYFGPGTRLTVT.

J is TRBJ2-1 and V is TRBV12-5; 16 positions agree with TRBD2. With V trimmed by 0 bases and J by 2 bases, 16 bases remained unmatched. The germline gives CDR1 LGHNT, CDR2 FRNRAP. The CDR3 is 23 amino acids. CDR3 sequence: CASGLVHKAGTSGRVSAYNEQFF. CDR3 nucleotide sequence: TGTGCTAGTGGTTTGGTACACAAAGCCGGGACTAGCGGGAGGGTTAGCGCCTACAATGAGCAGTTCTTC.

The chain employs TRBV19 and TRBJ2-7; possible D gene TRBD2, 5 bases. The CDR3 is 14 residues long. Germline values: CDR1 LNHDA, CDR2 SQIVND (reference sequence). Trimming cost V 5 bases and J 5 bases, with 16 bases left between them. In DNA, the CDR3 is TGTGCCAGTAGTCCGGGATGGCAGCCTAACGAGCAGTACTTC. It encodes CASSPGWQPNEQYF.

The CDR3 loop reads CASGQLNRGEQYF. The CDR3 region has the DNA TGCGCCAGCGGCCAATTGAACAGGGGCGAGCAGTACTTC. The chain carries TRBV5-1 and TRBJ2-7; 7 bases align to TRBD1. The ends lost 7 bases at V and 6 bases at J; junction bases unmatched: 10. Germline values: CDR1 SGHRS, CDR2 YFSETQ. This CDR3 is built from 13 residues.

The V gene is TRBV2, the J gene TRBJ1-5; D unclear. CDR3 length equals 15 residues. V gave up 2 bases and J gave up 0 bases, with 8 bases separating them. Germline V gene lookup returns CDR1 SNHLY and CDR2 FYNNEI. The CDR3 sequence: CASSEWRDSNQPQHF. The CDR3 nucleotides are TGTGCCAGCAGTGAATGGCGGGATAGCAATCAGCCCCAGCATTTT.

CDR3 sequence: CASSLEGGNEQFF. The DNA for the CDR3 is TGTGCCAGCAGCTTAGAGGGAGGGAATGAGCAGTTCTTC. The chain carries TRBV5-5 and TRBJ2-1, with TRBD2 matching over 7 bases. J was trimmed by 7 bases and V by 2 bases; bases with no gene match: 3. The CDR3 loop spans 13 amino acids. CDR1 and CDR2 (germline): SGHKS, YYEKEE (reference sequence).

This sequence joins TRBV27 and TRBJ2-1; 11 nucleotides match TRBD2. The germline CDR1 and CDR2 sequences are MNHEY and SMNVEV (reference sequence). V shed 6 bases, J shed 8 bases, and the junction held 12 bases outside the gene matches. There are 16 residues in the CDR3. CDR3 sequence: CASSTRLAGSGDEQFF. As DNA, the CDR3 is TGTGCCAGCAGCACCCGACTAGCGGGAAGCGGGGATGAGCAGTTCTTC.

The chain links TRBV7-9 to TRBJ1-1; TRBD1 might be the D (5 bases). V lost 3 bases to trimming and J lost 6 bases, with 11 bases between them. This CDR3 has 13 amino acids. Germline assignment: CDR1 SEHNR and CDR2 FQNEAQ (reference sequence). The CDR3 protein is CASSLPPGPEAFF. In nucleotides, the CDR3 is TGTGCCAGCAGCTTGCCCCCAGGGCCTGAAGCTTTCTTT.

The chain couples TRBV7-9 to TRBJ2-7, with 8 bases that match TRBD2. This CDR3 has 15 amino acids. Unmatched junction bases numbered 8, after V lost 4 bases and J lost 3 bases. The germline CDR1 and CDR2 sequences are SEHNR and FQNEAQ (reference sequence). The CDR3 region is CASSSPGRGDYEQYF. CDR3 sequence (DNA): TGTGCCAGCAGCTCTCCTGGGCGGGGGGACTACGAGCAGTACTTC.

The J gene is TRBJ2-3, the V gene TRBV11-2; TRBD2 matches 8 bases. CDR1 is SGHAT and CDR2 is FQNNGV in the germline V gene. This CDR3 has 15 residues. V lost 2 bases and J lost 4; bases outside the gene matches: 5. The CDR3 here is CASSLFSGSPDTQYF. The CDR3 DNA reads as TGTGCCAGCAGCTTATTCAGCGGGAGCCCAGATACGCAGTATTTT. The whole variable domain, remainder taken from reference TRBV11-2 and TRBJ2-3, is EAGVAQSPRYKIIEKRQSVAFWCNPISGHATLYWYQQILGQGPKLLIQFQNNGVVDDSQLPKDRFSAERLKGVDSTLKIQPAKLEDSAVYLCASSLFSGSPDTQYFGPGTRLTVL.

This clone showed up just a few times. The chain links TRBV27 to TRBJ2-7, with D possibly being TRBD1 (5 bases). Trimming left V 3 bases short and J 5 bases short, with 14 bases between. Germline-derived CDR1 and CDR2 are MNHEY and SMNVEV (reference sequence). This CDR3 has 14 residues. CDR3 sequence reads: CASSFGQGGDEQYF. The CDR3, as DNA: TGTGCCAGCAGTTTTGGGCAGGGTGGAGACGAGCAGTACTTC.

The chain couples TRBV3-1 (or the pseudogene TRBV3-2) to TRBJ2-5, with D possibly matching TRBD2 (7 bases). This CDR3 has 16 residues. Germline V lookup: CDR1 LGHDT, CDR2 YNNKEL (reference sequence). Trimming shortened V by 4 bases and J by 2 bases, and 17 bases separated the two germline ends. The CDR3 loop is CASSPTRGGIQETQYF. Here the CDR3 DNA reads TGTGCCAGCAGCCCAACAAGGGGGGGGATACAAGAGACCCAGTACTTC.

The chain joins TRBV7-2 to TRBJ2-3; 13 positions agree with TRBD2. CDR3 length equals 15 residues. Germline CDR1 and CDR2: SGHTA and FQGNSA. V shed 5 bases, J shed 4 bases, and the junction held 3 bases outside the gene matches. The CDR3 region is CASSRLAGGSDTQYF. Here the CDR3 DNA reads TGTGCCAGCAGCAGACTAGCGGGAGGATCAGATACGCAGTATTTT.

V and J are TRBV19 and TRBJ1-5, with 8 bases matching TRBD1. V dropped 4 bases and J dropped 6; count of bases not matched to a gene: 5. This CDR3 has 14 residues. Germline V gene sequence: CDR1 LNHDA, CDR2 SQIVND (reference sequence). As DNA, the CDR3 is TGTGCCAGTAGTAGACAGGGGTCGGGTCAGCCCCAGCATTTT. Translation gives CASSRQGSGQPQHF. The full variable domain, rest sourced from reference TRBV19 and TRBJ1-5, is DGGITQSPKYLFRKEGQNVTLSCEQNLNHDAMYWYRQDPGQGLRLIYYSQIVNDFQKGDIAEGYSVSREKKESFPLTVTSAQKNPTAFYLCASSRQGSGQPQHFGDGTRLSIL.

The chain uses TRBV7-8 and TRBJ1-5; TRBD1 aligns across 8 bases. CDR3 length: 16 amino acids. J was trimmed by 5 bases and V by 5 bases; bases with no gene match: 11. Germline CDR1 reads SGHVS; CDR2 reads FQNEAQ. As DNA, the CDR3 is TGTGCCAGCAGCCCAGCCCTCGGGACAGGCTATCAGCCCCAGCATTTT. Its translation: CASSPALGTGYQPQHF.

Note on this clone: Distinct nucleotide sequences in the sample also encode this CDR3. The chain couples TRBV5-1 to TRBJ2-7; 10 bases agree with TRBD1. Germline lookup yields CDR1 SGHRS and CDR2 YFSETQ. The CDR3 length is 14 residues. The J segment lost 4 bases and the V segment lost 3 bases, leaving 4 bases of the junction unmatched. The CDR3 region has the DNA TGCGCCAGCAGCTCCGGGACAGGGGCGTACGAGCAGTACTTC. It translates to CASSSGTGAYEQYF.

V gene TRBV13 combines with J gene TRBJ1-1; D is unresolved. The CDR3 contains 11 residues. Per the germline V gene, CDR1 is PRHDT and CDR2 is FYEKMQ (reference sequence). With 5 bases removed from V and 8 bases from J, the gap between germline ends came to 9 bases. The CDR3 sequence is CASSSGPEAFF. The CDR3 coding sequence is TGTGCCAGCAGCAGCGGACCAGAAGCTTTCTTT. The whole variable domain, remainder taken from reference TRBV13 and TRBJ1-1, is AAGVIQSPRHLIKEKRETATLKCYPIPRHDTVYWYQQGPGQDPQFLISFYEKMQSDKGSIPDRFSAQQFSDYHSELNMSSLELGDSALYFCASSSGPEAFFGQGTRLTVV.

The chain's CDR3 is CASSRGLAGYNEQFF. CDR3 DNA sequence: TGTGCCAGCAGCCGAGGACTAGCGGGATATAATGAGCAGTTCTTC. This chain joins TRBV4-2 and TRBJ2-1, with 12 bases lining up with TRBD2. The CDR3 runs 15 residues. Germline assignment: CDR1 LGHNA and CDR2 YNFKEQ. The V segment lost 4 bases and the J segment 7 bases; nucleotides outside the gene matches: 5.

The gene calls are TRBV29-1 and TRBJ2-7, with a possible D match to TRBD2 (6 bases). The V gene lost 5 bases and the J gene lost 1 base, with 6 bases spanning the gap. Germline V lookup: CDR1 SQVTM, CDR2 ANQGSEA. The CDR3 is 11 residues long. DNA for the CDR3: TGCAGCGTTAGCGGGTCCTACGAGCAGTACTTC. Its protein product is CSVSGSYEQYF.

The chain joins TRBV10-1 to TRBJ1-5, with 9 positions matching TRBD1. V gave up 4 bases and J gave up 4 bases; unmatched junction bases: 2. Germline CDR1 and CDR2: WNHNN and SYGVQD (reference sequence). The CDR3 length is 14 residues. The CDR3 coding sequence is TGCGCCAGCAGTGGGGGGACAGGGAATCAGCCCCAGCATTTT. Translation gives CASSGGTGNQPQHF.

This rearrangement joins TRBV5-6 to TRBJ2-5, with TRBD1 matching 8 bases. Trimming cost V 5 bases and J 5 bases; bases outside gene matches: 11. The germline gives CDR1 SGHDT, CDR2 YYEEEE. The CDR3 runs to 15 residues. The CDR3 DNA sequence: TGTGCCAGCAGTTACCGGACAGGGAGGCCGGAGACCCAGTACTTC. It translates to CASSYRTGRPETQYF.

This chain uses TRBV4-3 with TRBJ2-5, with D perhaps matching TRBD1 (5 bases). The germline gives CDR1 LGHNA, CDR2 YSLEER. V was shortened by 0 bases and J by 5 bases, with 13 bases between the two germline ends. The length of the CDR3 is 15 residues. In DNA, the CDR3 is TGCGCCAGCAGCCAAGACAGCACTGCAGGGGAGACCCAGTACTTC. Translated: CASSQDSTAGETQYF.

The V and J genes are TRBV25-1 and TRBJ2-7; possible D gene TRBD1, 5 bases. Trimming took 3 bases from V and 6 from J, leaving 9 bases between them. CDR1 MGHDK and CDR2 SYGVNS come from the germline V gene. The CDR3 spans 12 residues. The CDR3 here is CASSDWGSEQYF. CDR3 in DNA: TGTGCCAGCAGTGATTGGGGCTCCGAGCAGTACTTC.

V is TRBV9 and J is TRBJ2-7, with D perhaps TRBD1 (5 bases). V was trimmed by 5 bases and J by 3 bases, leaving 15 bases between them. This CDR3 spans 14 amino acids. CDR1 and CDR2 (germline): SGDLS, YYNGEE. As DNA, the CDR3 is TGTGCCAGCAGTCTTACGCCAGGGTTCTACGAGCAGTACTTC. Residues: CASSLTPGFYEQYF.